The next 2 T cell receptor beta chains were all read from a single sample in a study of shared clonotypes between healthy human individuals. Generated by immunoSEQ multiplex PCR, the TCRdb table keeps only in-frame clones and is missing some. The sample contains 550,000 to 850,000 clones, under 80% of which appear only once. The sequenced sample was memory CD4+ T cells sorted from blood. Subset: CD45RA-negative fraction. Receptors were obtained from a woman in her twenties or thirties in good health.

The chain employs TRBV7-7 and TRBJ2-3, with 13 bases that match TRBD2. CDR1 SSHAT and CDR2 FNYEAQ come from the germline V gene (reference sequence). The V segment lost 4 bases and the J segment 6 bases; nucleotides outside the gene matches: 7. There are 16 residues in the CDR3. CDR3 DNA: TGTGCCAGCAGCTCCCACGGACTAGCGGGAGCCGATACGCAGTATTTT. This translates into CASSSHGLAGADTQYF.

As DNA, the CDR3 is TGCAGCGTGGGACTAGCGAATAAGTACAATGAGCAGTTCTTC. This encodes CSVGLANKYNEQFF. The chain is built from TRBV29-1 and TRBJ2-1; 10 positions agree with TRBD2. Per the germline V gene, CDR1 is SQVTM and CDR2 is ANQGSEA. J lost 4 bases, V lost 6 bases, and 6 bases had no gene match. This CDR3 has 14 amino acids.